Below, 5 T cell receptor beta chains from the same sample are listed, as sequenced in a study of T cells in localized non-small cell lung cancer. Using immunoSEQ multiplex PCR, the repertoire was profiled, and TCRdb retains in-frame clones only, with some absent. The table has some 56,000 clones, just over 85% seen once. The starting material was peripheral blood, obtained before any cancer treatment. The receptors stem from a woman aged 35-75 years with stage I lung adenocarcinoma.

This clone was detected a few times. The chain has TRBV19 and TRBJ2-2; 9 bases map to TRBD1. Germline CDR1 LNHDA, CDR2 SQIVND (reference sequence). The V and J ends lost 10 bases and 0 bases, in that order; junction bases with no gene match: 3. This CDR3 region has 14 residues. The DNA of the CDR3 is TGTGCCACCCGGACAGGGGCGAACACCGGGGAGCTGTTTTTT. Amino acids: CATRTGANTGELFF. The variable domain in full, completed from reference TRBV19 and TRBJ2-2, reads DGGITQSPKYLFRKEGQNVTLSCEQNLNHDAMYWYRQDPGQGLRLIYYSQIVNDFQKGDIAEGYSVSREKKESFPLTVTSAQKNPTAFYLCATRTGANTGELFFGEGSRLTVL.

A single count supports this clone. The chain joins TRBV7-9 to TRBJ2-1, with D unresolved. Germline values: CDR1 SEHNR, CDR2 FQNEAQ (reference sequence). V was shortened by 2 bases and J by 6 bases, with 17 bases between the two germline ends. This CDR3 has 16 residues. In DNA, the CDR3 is TGTGCCAGCAGCTTAAATAGTCTCGGAAACCTCAATGAGCAGTTCTTC. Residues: CASSLNSLGNLNEQFF.

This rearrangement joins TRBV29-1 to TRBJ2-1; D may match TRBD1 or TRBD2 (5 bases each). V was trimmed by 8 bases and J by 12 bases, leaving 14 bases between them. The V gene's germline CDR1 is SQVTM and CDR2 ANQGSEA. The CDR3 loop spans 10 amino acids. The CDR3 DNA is TGCAGCTTACGGGACGGACCGCAGTTCTTC. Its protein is CSLRDGPQFF.

Written as DNA, the CDR3 is TGTGCCATCAGTCCCTCCGGGACCCGAAGCCACAATGAGCAGTTCTTC. Its protein is CAISPSGTRSHNEQFF. The chain links TRBV10-3 to TRBJ2-1; either TRBD1 or TRBD2 may supply D (5 bases each). Germline CDR1 reads ENHRY; CDR2 reads SYGVKD. Trimming pared 5 bases from V and 5 bases from J, leaving 19 bases between. The CDR3 consists of 16 residues.

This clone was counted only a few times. The CDR3 DNA reads TGTGCCAGCAGCCAGGTTGGGGTAGGCTCACCCCTCCACTTT. Its protein product is CASSQVGVGSPLHF. The chain couples TRBV14 to TRBJ1-6; D ambiguous. This CDR3 has 14 residues. Germline CDR1 is SGHDN and CDR2 is FVKESK. V was trimmed by 3 bases and J by 10 bases, leaving 13 bases between them.